These T cell receptor beta chains were read from a single sample in a study of shared clonotypes between healthy human individuals. The table came from immunoSEQ multiplex PCR; TCRdb's copy has only in-frame clones and leaves some out. The table lists some 630,000 clones, 95% to 96% of them singletons. The specimen was naive CD8+ T cells sorted from blood. These receptors all come from a woman in her thirties in good health. Both conserved end residues are part of each CDR3. The order of the fields is clone size, V gene, D gene, J gene, CDR3 protein, CDR3 DNA. D genes are given only for firm matches. Rows may omit the clone size; those that give it use once, few, many or a size class.

.	TRBV5-6	.	TRBJ2-1	CASSLQVNEQFF	TGTGCCAGCAGCTTGCAAGTCAATGAGCAGTTCTTC
.	TRBV7-9	.	TRBJ1-1	CASSLVVPAAQAFF	TGTGCCAGCAGCTTGGTGGTCCCTGCCGCCCAAGCTTTCTTT
.	TRBV15	.	TRBJ2-7	CATSRGTGFSYEQYF	TGTGCCACCAGCAGAGGAACAGGGTTCTCCTACGAGCAGTACTTC
.	TRBV20-1	.	TRBJ2-7	CSARQFYEQYF	TGCAGTGCTAGACAATTCTACGAGCAGTACTTC
.	TRBV6-1	.	TRBJ1-2	CASSETSADYYGYTF	TGTGCCAGCAGTGAAACGTCCGCCGACTACTATGGCTACACCTTC
.	TRBV7-9	.	TRBJ1-2	CASSPSYKEDGYTF	TGTGCCAGCAGCCCTTCTTACAAAGAAGATGGCTACACCTTC
.	TRBV27	.	TRBJ1-1	CASSLSDSLNTEAFF	TGTGCCAGCAGTTTATCGGACAGTTTGAACACTGAAGCTTTCTTT
.	TRBV5-1	.	TRBJ1-4	CASSLGTWAPATNEKLFF	TGCGCCAGCAGCCTTGGCACGTGGGCACCCGCAACTAATGAAAAACTGTTTTTT
.	TRBV29-1	TRBD2	TRBJ2-1	CSVAIAGELSYNEQFF	TGCAGCGTCGCTATAGCGGGAGAATTGTCCTACAATGAGCAGTTCTTC
.	TRBV13	.	TRBJ2-7	CASSPGGVVQYF	TGTGCCAGCAGCCCCGGAGGAGTTGTGCAGTACTTC
.	TRBV7-9	.	TRBJ2-1	CASSANAYKESYEQFF	TGTGCCAGCAGCGCCAATGCCTACAAGGAGTCCTATGAGCAGTTCTTC
.	TRBV4-1	.	TRBJ2-5	CASSQDNSFKETQYF	TGCGCCAGCAGCCAAGATAATTCATTTAAAGAGACCCAGTACTTC
once	TRBV4-2	TRBD2	TRBJ2-1	CASSQGLAGVWAYNEQFF	TGTGCCAGCAGCCAAGGGCTAGCGGGAGTCTGGGCCTACAATGAGCAGTTCTTC
.	TRBV19	TRBD1	TRBJ2-3	CASSIRQGPDTQYF	TGTGCCAGTAGTATACGACAGGGACCAGATACGCAGTATTTT
.	TRBV4-1	.	TRBJ1-5	CASSQEGDNQPQHF	TGCGCCAGCAGCCAAGAGGGGGACAATCAGCCCCAGCATTTT
.	TRBV4-2	TRBD1	TRBJ1-1	CAASGTGIATEAFF	TGTGCCGCTTCCGGGACAGGGATCGCCACTGAAGCTTTCTTT
.	TRBV4-1	TRBD1	TRBJ2-2	CASSQVSRGQGGELFF	TGCGCCAGCAGCCAAGTGAGCAGGGGGCAAGGCGGGGAGCTGTTTTTT
.	TRBV6-1	.	TRBJ1-2	CASSVPPRWDYGYTF	TGTGCCAGCAGTGTTCCCCCCCGGTGGGACTATGGCTACACCTTC
.	TRBV29-1	.	TRBJ1-1	CSALTLRDTEAFF	TGCAGCGCTTTGACCTTAAGGGACACTGAAGCTTTCTTT
.	TRBV7-9	.	TRBJ1-1	CASSLGGGITNTEAFF	TGTGCCAGCAGCTTAGGAGGGGGGATTACAAACACTGAAGCTTTCTTT
.	TRBV4-2	TRBD2	TRBJ2-7	CASSQGTSGRIQPYEQYF	TGTGCCAGCAGCCAAGGGACTAGCGGGAGGATTCAACCCTACGAGCAGTACTTC
.	TRBV29-1	TRBD1	TRBJ1-2	CSVEIQGAYYGYTF	TGCAGCGTTGAAATACAGGGGGCCTACTATGGCTACACCTTC
.	TRBV5-4	.	TRBJ2-7	CASSLGHEQYF	TGTGCCAGCAGCTTGGGACACGAGCAGTACTTC
once	TRBV28	TRBD2	TRBJ2-1	CASSPGLAEYNEQFF	TGTGCCAGCAGCCCAGGACTAGCGGAATACAATGAGCAGTTCTTC
.	TRBV7-9	.	TRBJ2-5	CASSLLAAYQETQYF	TGTGCCAGCAGCTTATTAGCAGCGTACCAAGAGACCCAGTACTTC
.	TRBV10-3	.	TRBJ2-7	CAIASGQSYEQYF	TGTGCCATCGCGAGCGGGCAGTCCTACGAGCAGTACTTC
.	TRBV7-7	.	TRBJ1-4	CASSPTDNGYNEKLFF	TGTGCCAGCAGCCCAACGGACAACGGTTATAATGAAAAACTGTTTTTT
.	TRBV5-6	.	TRBJ2-3	CASSLEGLPDTQYF	TGTGCCAGCAGCTTGGAAGGACTCCCAGATACGCAGTATTTT
.	TRBV28	TRBD2	TRBJ2-7	CASSFPLAGAPRSYEQYF	TGTGCCAGCAGTTTTCCCCTAGCGGGAGCCCCCCGCTCCTACGAGCAGTACTTC
.	TRBV6-1	.	TRBJ2-2	CASSEPSTSGWELFF	TGTGCCAGCAGTGAACCCTCCACCTCTGGGTGGGAGCTGTTTTTT
.	TRBV10-3	TRBD2	TRBJ2-7	CAISEPLAGGTYEQYF	TGTGCCATCAGTGAGCCACTAGCGGGAGGAACCTACGAGCAGTACTTC
.	TRBV27	TRBD2	TRBJ2-7	CASSPGLAASYEQYF	TGTGCCAGCAGCCCCGGACTAGCGGCCTCCTACGAGCAGTACTTC
.	TRBV9	.	TRBJ2-3	CASSVGGSEGDTQYF	TGTGCCAGCAGCGTTGGGGGATCCGAAGGGGATACGCAGTATTTT
.	TRBV5-6	.	TRBJ2-7	CASSSGLPYEQYF	TGTGCCAGCAGCTCTGGACTGCCCTACGAGCAGTACTTC
.	TRBV5-6	TRBD2	TRBJ2-5	CASSLSSSGDGEQYF	TGTGCCAGCAGCTTGTCATCAAGCGGGGACGGGGAGCAGTACTTC
.	TRBV7-6	TRBD2	TRBJ2-1	CASSHTAGLAGALGNEQFF	TGTGCCAGCAGCCACACCGCTGGACTAGCGGGAGCGCTGGGCAATGAGCAGTTCTTC
.	TRBV2	.	TRBJ2-1	CASSDDRLLEFF	TGTGCCAGCAGTGACGACCGACTCCTTGAGTTCTTC
.	TRBV14	.	TRBJ2-1	CASSQDWASSYNEQFF	TGTGCCAGCAGCCAAGATTGGGCCAGCTCCTACAATGAGCAGTTCTTC
.	TRBV23-1	.	TRBJ1-1	CASSPSRGTEAFF	TGCGCCAGCAGTCCGAGTCGAGGTACTGAAGCTTTCTTT
few	TRBV9	.	TRBJ1-2	CASSGLRNDNYGYTF	TGTGCCAGCAGCGGACTAAGAAATGATAACTATGGCTACACCTTC
.	TRBV10-3	.	TRBJ2-5	CAISEDGGITTQYF	TGTGCCATCAGTGAAGATGGCGGGATTACTACCCAGTACTTC
.	TRBV9	.	TRBJ2-1	CASSVGESLYNEQFF	TGTGCCAGCAGCGTAGGGGAGAGCCTGTACAATGAGCAGTTCTTC
.	TRBV6-5	TRBD1	TRBJ2-7	CASRGTGSFHEQYF	TGTGCCAGCAGAGGGACAGGGAGTTTCCACGAGCAGTACTTC
.	TRBV19	TRBD1	TRBJ2-7	CASVGDSTYEQYF	TGTGCCAGTGTTGGGGACAGTACTTACGAGCAGTACTTC
once	TRBV30	.	TRBJ2-3	CAWTGLGVSDTQYF	TGTGCCTGGACGGGGTTAGGGGTGTCAGATACGCAGTATTTT
.	TRBV27	.	TRBJ1-1	CASSFGQNTEAFF	TGTGCCAGCAGTTTCGGACAGAACACTGAAGCTTTCTTT
.	TRBV7-6	.	TRBJ2-7	CASSLAGGGAALTSSYEQYF	TGTGCCAGCAGCTTAGCTGGAGGGGGCGCCGCATTGACGAGTTCCTACGAGCAGTACTTC
.	TRBV7-9	.	TRBJ2-4	CASSLDGQNIQYF	TGTGCCAGCAGCTTAGACGGACAAAACATTCAGTACTTC
.	TRBV7-8	.	TRBJ2-1	CASSLKSAYNEQFF	TGTGCCAGCAGCTTAAAAAGCGCCTACAATGAGCAGTTCTTC
.	TRBV11-2	.	TRBJ2-7	CASSLGVGSAYEQYF	TGTGCCAGCAGCTTAGGTGTAGGGTCGGCCTACGAGCAGTACTTC
.	TRBV4-1	.	TRBJ1-2	CASSQEVRGGYTF	TGCGCCAGCAGCCAAGAAGTCCGGGGTGGCTACACCTTC
.	TRBV4-2	.	TRBJ1-4	CASSPRDKDEKLFF	TGTGCCAGCAGCCCGAGGGATAAAGACGAAAAACTGTTTTTT
once	TRBV6-5	.	TRBJ1-5	CASRPGVSNQPQHF	TGTGCCAGCAGGCCGGGGGTTAGCAATCAGCCCCAGCATTTT
.	TRBV19	TRBD2	TRBJ2-3	CASYSGRDTDTQYF	TGTGCCAGTTACTCCGGGAGGGACACAGATACGCAGTATTTT